The 28 T cell receptor beta chains below all came from one sample that was sequenced in a study of shared clonotypes between healthy human individuals. The method was immunoSEQ multiplex PCR; TCRdb's version includes in-frame clones alone and lacks a portion of them. This sample yields roughly 720,000 clones, of which roughly 88% are seen a single time; roughly 36% belongs to the top ten. Sequencing used memory CD8+ T cells from PBMCs. Specified subset: CD45RO+ cells pooled with CCR7-negative TemRA cells. The receptor set was obtained from a man in his late teens or twenties in good health. Some clones in this sample may be carry-over from other donors' samples.

The chain uses TRBV27 and TRBJ2-7, with D unresolved. The CDR3 contains 14 residues. The germline V gene encodes CDR1 MNHEY and CDR2 SMNVEV (reference sequence). V was pared by 5 bases and J by 3 bases, with 14 bases between. CDR3 amino acids: CASSARQANYEQYF. CDR3 in DNA: TGTGCCAGCAGTGCTCGGCAGGCTAACTACGAGCAGTACTTC.

Only a few counts were recorded for this clone. The V gene is TRBV9, the J gene TRBJ2-6, with unresolved D. The germline V gene has CDR1 SGDLS and CDR2 YYNGEE. Trimming removed 0 bases from V and 2 bases from J, with 0 bases in between. The CDR3 extends over 13 amino acids. CDR3 coding DNA: TGTGCCAGCAGCGTAGCTGGGGCCAACGTCCTGACTTTC. Protein: CASSVAGANVLTF. Looking up the rest from reference TRBV9 and TRBJ2-6 gives the full variable domain: DSGVTQTPKHLITATGQRVTLRCSPRSGDLSVYWYQQSLDQGLQFLIQYYNGEERAKGNILERFSAQQFPDLHSELNLSSLELGDSALYFCASSVAGANVLTFGAGSRLTVL.

The rearrangement links TRBV11-2 to TRBJ2-5, with D unclear. Per the germline V gene, CDR1 is SGHAT and CDR2 is FQNNGV. V lost 5 bases and J 2 bases, leaving 15 bases between the germline ends. The CDR3 consists of 15 residues. CDR3 sequence (DNA): TGTGCCAGCAGCCCGTCTGGGCGGCGTCAAGAGACCCAGTACTTC. Translated, it gives CASSPSGRRQETQYF.

This clone was seen once. This chain joins TRBV27 and TRBJ2-1; D is perhaps TRBD1 (6 bases). Germline loops: CDR1 MNHEY, CDR2 SMNVEV (reference sequence). The V and J ends lost 6 bases and 0 bases respectively, with 12 bases between them. The CDR3 loop spans 15 amino acids. This CDR3 is CASSKGQNSYNEQFF. The CDR3 coding sequence is TGTGCCAGCAGCAAAGGACAGAACTCCTACAATGAGCAGTTCTTC.

The gene calls are TRBV4-2 and TRBJ2-7, with 10 bases aligning to TRBD2. In germline, CDR1 is LGHNA, CDR2 YNFKEQ. The CDR3 runs 17 residues. V shed 0 bases, J shed 1 base, and the junction held 6 bases outside the gene matches. CDR3 DNA sequence: TGTGCCAGCAGCCAAGAATGGAGAGCGGGAGGGTCCTACGAGCAGTACTTC. This gives the protein CASSQEWRAGGSYEQYF.

V gene TRBV27 combines with J gene TRBJ2-2; 7 positions agree with TRBD2. V dropped 3 bases and J dropped 6; count of bases not matched to a gene: 10. This CDR3 is 16 amino acids long. CDR1 and CDR2 from the germline V gene are MNHEY and SMNVEV (reference sequence). CDR3 sequence: CASSFHVGLGAGELFF. In nucleotides, the CDR3 is TGTGCCAGCAGTTTCCACGTCGGACTAGGCGCCGGGGAGCTGTTTTTT.

This chain joins TRBV5-1 and TRBJ2-1, with TRBD2 matching 13 bases. Germline V lookup: CDR1 SGHRS, CDR2 YFSETQ. With 3 bases clipped from V and 8 bases from J, the junction kept 11 bases outside the gene matches. CDR3 length: 17 residues. In nucleotides, the CDR3 is TGCGCCAGCAGCTGGGGACTAGCGGGATCGGGGTGGGATGAGCAGTTCTTC. This sequence encodes CASSWGLAGSGWDEQFF.

The rearrangement uses TRBV2 and TRBJ1-1; TRBD1 is a possible D gene (6 bases). Germline CDR1 SNHLY, CDR2 FYNNEI. V was pared by 6 bases and J by 0 bases, with 17 bases between. This CDR3 is built from 16 residues. This chain's CDR3 is CASSPDRREVNTEAFF. The CDR3 region has the DNA TGTGCCAGCAGCCCTGACAGGAGGGAGGTGAACACTGAAGCTTTCTTT.

The chain carries TRBV28 and TRBJ1-5; no clear D gene. This CDR3 spans 16 amino acids. Trimming took 1 base from V and 1 from J, leaving 11 bases between them. Per germline, CDR1 MDHEN and CDR2 SYDVKM. The CDR3 loop is CASSLFPSPSNQPQHF. The CDR3 bases are TGTGCCAGCAGTTTATTCCCCTCCCCGAGCAATCAGCCCCAGCATTTT.

The chain employs TRBV25-1 and TRBJ2-1; 7 positions match TRBD1. The CDR3 has 15 amino acids. Losses at the gene ends were 3 bases for V and 6 bases for J; bases not matched to a gene: 8. CDR1 and CDR2 (germline): MGHDK, SYGVNS. CDR3 bases: TGTGCCAGCAGTGATTATGGACAGGATCCCAATGAGCAGTTCTTC. It specifies CASSDYGQDPNEQFF.

Only a few counts were recorded for this clone. This rearrangement joins TRBV29-1 to TRBJ1-5; D is undetermined. Trimming pared 0 bases from V and 11 bases from J, leaving 8 bases between. Germline CDR1 and CDR2: SQVTM and ANQGSEA. This CDR3 is built from 11 residues. This chain's CDR3 is CSVEDFGAQHF. The CDR3, as DNA: TGCAGCGTTGAAGATTTCGGGGCCCAGCATTTT.

V and J are TRBV7-9 and TRBJ1-5, with TRBD1 matching 9 bases. Germline values: CDR1 SEHNR, CDR2 FQNEAQ (reference sequence). The junction had 1 base not matched to a gene; V was cut back by 1 base and J by 3 bases. The CDR3 covers 15 residues. The CDR3 coding sequence is TGTGCCAGCAGCTTAGGGACAGGGGACAATCAGCCCCAGCATTTT. Its translation is CASSLGTGDNQPQHF.

The J gene is TRBJ2-5, the V gene TRBV30, with D perhaps TRBD1 (5 bases). V lost 0 bases to trimming and J lost 7 bases, with 15 bases between them. Germline V gives CDR1 GTSNPN, CDR2 SVGIG (reference sequence). The CDR3 runs to 14 residues. The CDR3: CAWSVGAGQGTQYF. The DNA of the CDR3 is TGTGCCTGGAGTGTAGGGGCAGGGCAGGGGACCCAGTACTTC.

This clone was seen only once. The rearrangement uses TRBV2 and TRBJ1-4, with 8 bases that match TRBD1. Germline V lookup: CDR1 SNHLY, CDR2 FYNNEI. The V and J ends lost 7 bases and 5 bases, in that order; junction bases with no gene match: 9. CDR3 length equals 15 residues. DNA of the CDR3: TGTGCCAGCACTGGCAGGGGGCATTCGAATGAAAAACTGTTTTTT. Translated, it gives CASTGRGHSNEKLFF.

The chain combines TRBV11-2 with TRBJ2-7, with D possibly TRBD2 on 5 matching bases. CDR1 is SGHAT, CDR2 FQNNGV, per germline. The CDR3 has 13 amino acids. The V end lost 3 bases, the J end lost 4 bases, and 10 bases lay between the germline ends. CDR3 residues: CASSLRAEYEQYF. CDR3 sequence (DNA): TGTGCCAGCAGCTTGAGGGCAGAGTACGAGCAGTACTTC.

The CDR3 region has the DNA TGCAGCGTCCTAGCGGGAGGTCGGTCCTACGAGCAGTACTTC. Its translation: CSVLAGGRSYEQYF. This chain links TRBV29-1 with TRBJ2-7; 11 positions agree with TRBD2. The V and J ends lost 6 bases and 1 base, in that order; junction bases with no gene match: 5. The CDR3 is 14 amino acids. Germline loops: CDR1 SQVTM, CDR2 ANQGSEA.

The chain has TRBV11-2 and TRBJ2-2; the D is unclear. Germline loops: CDR1 SGHAT, CDR2 FQNNGV. Between the trimmed V and J ends, which lost 1 base and 5 bases, there was a span of 14 bases. The CDR3 spans 16 residues. The CDR3 loop reads CASSLGPRTYTGELFF. The CDR3 DNA reads as TGTGCCAGCAGCTTAGGACCTAGAACCTATACCGGGGAGCTGTTTTTT.

The chain joins TRBV2 to TRBJ2-1, with D possibly called TRBD1 or TRBD2 (6 bases each). Trimming cost V 4 bases and J 4 bases, with 14 bases left between them. The V gene's germline CDR1 is SNHLY and CDR2 FYNNEI. The CDR3 runs 15 residues. For the CDR3, the DNA is TGTGCCAGCAGTGCGAGGGGGGCGGTGTACAATGAGCAGTTCTTC. This codes for CASSARGAVYNEQFF. The full variable domain, with the rest looked up from reference TRBV2 and TRBJ2-1, is EPEVTQTPSHQVTQMGQEVILRCVPISNHLYFYWYRQILGQKVEFLVSFYNNEISEKSEIFDDQFSVERPDGSNFTLKIRSTKLEDSAMYFCASSARGAVYNEQFFGPGTRLTVL.

The chain is built from TRBV29-1 and TRBJ2-2; 7 bases align to TRBD1. The CDR3 extends over 17 amino acids. After removal of 0 bases from V and 2 bases from J, the junction contained 9 bases not matched to a gene. Germline V gene sequence: CDR1 SQVTM, CDR2 ANQGSEA. CDR3 DNA sequence: TGCAGCGTTGAAGATTGGGGGCAGGGGGTTAACACCGGGGAGCTGTTTTTT. It encodes CSVEDWGQGVNTGELFF.

There are a few counts of this clone. The chain employs TRBV5-1 and TRBJ2-1; maybe TRBD2 (5 bases). Trimming cost V 1 base and J 0 bases, with 11 bases left between them. The CDR3 spans 16 residues. Germline V gene data show CDR1 as SGHRS and CDR2 as YFSETQ. CDR3 in amino acids: CASSLSTGSSYNEQFF. The CDR3 nucleotides are TGCGCCAGCAGCTTGTCGACGGGGAGCTCCTACAATGAGCAGTTCTTC.

The V call is TRBV28, the J call TRBJ2-7; 7 bases fit TRBD2. Trimming at V came to 1 base and at J to 5 bases, leaving 2 bases not matched to a gene. The germline gives CDR1 MDHEN, CDR2 SYDVKM. The CDR3 is made up of 13 amino acids. CDR3 coding DNA: TGTGCCAGCAGTTTATTGGGAGGGCACGAGCAGTACTTC. Protein product: CASSLLGGHEQYF.

This chain connects TRBV28 to TRBJ2-7; maybe TRBD1 (6 bases). CDR3 length: 15 amino acids. The germline gives CDR1 MDHEN, CDR2 SYDVKM. V lost 6 bases to trimming and J lost 4 bases, with 19 bases between them. CDR3 DNA sequence: TGTGCCAGCAGCATCATCCAGGGGAGTATTTACGAGCAGTACTTC. Its protein product is CASSIIQGSIYEQYF.

The V call is TRBV5-6, the J call TRBJ2-5; the match to TRBD2 covers 12 bases. The J call is in doubt because the DNA end fits TRBJ2-7 better. The CDR3 is 15 amino acids. Germline CDR1 and CDR2: SGHDT and YYEEEE. The CDR3 is CASSLWLAGGYEQYF. In DNA, the CDR3 is TGTGCCAGCAGCCTCTGGCTAGCGGGAGGGTACGAGCAGTACTTC.

The genes are TRBV27 and TRBJ2-7; D is undetermined. The CDR3 runs 13 residues. The V gene lost 4 bases and the J gene lost 5 bases, with 12 bases spanning the gap. Germline-derived CDR1 and CDR2 are MNHEY and SMNVEV (reference sequence). In DNA, the CDR3 is TGTGCCAGCAGTTCCAGGTACTTCGACGAGCAGTACTTC. Translation gives CASSSRYFDEQYF.

The chain uses TRBV10-3 and TRBJ1-1, with 8 bases identical to TRBD1. CDR1 and CDR2 (germline): ENHRY, SYGVKD. The CDR3 is 15 amino acids. Germline trimming cut 6 bases from V and 1 base from J; bases unmatched to any gene: 7. This chain's CDR3 is CAISQTGARNTEAFF. The CDR3 DNA reads as TGTGCCATCAGCCAGACAGGGGCCAGGAACACTGAAGCTTTCTTT.

This chain joins TRBV6-5 and TRBJ2-7; D is uncertain. This CDR3 region has 15 residues. Trimming removed 0 bases at V and 2 bases at J, with 11 bases between. CDR1 and CDR2 (germline): MNHEY, SVGAGI. CDR3 sequence (DNA): TGTGCCAGCAGTTACTCGGACGGTCAAGCCTACGAGCAGTACTTC. Translating gives CASSYSDGQAYEQYF.

This clone was counted a single time. This sequence joins TRBV6-4 and TRBJ2-3; 12 positions agree with TRBD2. CDR1 and CDR2 from the germline V gene are MRHNA and SNTAGT. V trimming: 4 bases; J trimming: 3 bases; junction bases outside the gene matches: 2. This CDR3 is built from 15 residues. The CDR3 nucleotides are TGTGCCAGCAGTGCTAGCGGGAGGGCAACAGATACGCAGTATTTT. It translates to CASSASGRATDTQYF.

DNA of the CDR3: TGCGCCAGCAGCTTATATGATCCCTGGTACCAAGAGACCCAGTACTTC. It encodes CASSLYDPWYQETQYF. This sequence joins TRBV5-1 and TRBJ2-5; D is unresolved. The germline V gene encodes CDR1 SGHRS and CDR2 YFSETQ. V lost 2 bases and J lost 0, with 14 bases in between. The CDR3 contains 16 residues. The complete variable domain, with remaining parts taken from reference TRBV5-1 and TRBJ2-5, reads KAGVTQTPRYLIKTRGQQVTLSCSPISGHRSVSWYQQTPGQGLQFLFEYFSETQRNKGNFPGRFSGRQFSNSRSEMNVSTLELGDSALYLCASSLYDPWYQETQYFGPGTRLLVL.